The rows below give T cell receptor beta chains drawn from one sample of a study of blood T cell repertoires in COVID-19. Assay used: immunoSEQ multiplex PCR; TCRdb lists only in-frame clones, some missing. The sample gives 150,000 to 200,000 clones, 80% to 85% of which show up once; under 5.5% is in the top ten. Sequencing was performed on peripheral blood. The receptors shown here come from a young woman with acute or convalescent COVID-19. Each CDR3 is given with its conserved first and last residue. Fields, in order: D gene, V gene, J gene, clone size, CDR3 protein, CDR3 DNA. The D gene is left open where the match is weak. Where a row states a size, it is once, few, many or the class of an expanded clone; other rows omit it.

.	TRBV7-6	TRBJ2-5	.	CASSLNPVVETQYF	TGTGCCAGCAGCTTAAACCCAGTCGTGGAGACCCAGTACTTC
TRBD2	TRBV4-2	TRBJ2-1	.	CASSQLTAGGQDKQFF	TGTGCCAGCAGCCAACTCACGGCGGGGGGGCAGGATAAGCAGTTCTTC
.	TRBV5-4	TRBJ1-1	.	CASSLARQVGQAFF	TGTGCCAGCAGCTTGGCAAGACAGGTCGGTCAAGCTTTCTTT
.	TRBV29-1	TRBJ2-1	.	CSVETGIDEQFF	TGCAGCGTTGAAACAGGGATCGATGAGCAGTTCTTC
TRBD2	TRBV6-5	TRBJ2-1	.	CASRPGTSNEQFF	TGTGCCAGCAGACCCGGGACTAGCAATGAGCAGTTCTTC
.	TRBV27	TRBJ1-5	.	CASSLSRREGQPQHF	TGTGCCAGCAGTTTATCGAGGCGGGAGGGTCAGCCCCAGCATTTT
TRBD2	TRBV6-4	TRBJ2-1	.	CAIRGVAGGHRNEQFF	TGTGCCATCCGGGGGGTAGCGGGAGGGCACAGGAATGAGCAGTTCTTC
TRBD1	TRBV13	TRBJ1-2	.	CASRSQRTGTGGGDGYTF	TGTGCCAGCAGATCCCAGAGGACCGGGACAGGGGGCGGGGATGGCTACACCTTC
TRBD1	TRBV5-5	TRBJ2-2	medium-sized	CASSSDRGPTGELFF	TGTGCCAGCAGCTCGGACAGGGGGCCCACCGGGGAGCTGTTTTTT
.	TRBV7-9	TRBJ2-7	few	CASSFPGGEQYF	TGTGCCAGCAGCTTTCCAGGGGGGGAGCAGTACTTC
TRBD2	TRBV24-1	TRBJ2-3	.	CATRNSGVPSDTQYF	TGTGCCACCAGGAATAGCGGGGTGCCTTCAGATACGCAGTATTTT
.	TRBV3-1/TRBV3-2	TRBJ2-3	.	CASSQNGSPTDTQYF	TGTGCCAGCAGCCAAAACGGGAGTCCCACAGATACGCAGTATTTT
TRBD1	TRBV6-1	TRBJ1-1	.	CASSAGQGFFPNTEAFF	TGTGCCAGCAGTGCGGGACAGGGTTTTTTCCCGAACACTGAAGCTTTCTTT
TRBD1	TRBV7-9	TRBJ1-5	.	CASSSTTSGTGGQPQHF	TGTGCCAGCAGCTCAACTACTTCCGGGACAGGGGGCCAGCCCCAGCATTTT
TRBD1	TRBV30	TRBJ1-6	.	CAWEDRGWNSPLHF	TGTGCCTGGGAGGACAGGGGCTGGAATTCACCCCTCCACTTT
.	TRBV30	TRBJ1-6	.	CAWNLGDSSSYNSPLHF	TGTGCCTGGAATTTAGGTGACAGCAGCTCCTATAATTCACCCCTCCACTTT
TRBD1	TRBV29-1	TRBJ1-1	few	CSARPGTGSTEAFF	TGCAGCGCCCGTCCCGGGACAGGGAGCACTGAAGCTTTCTTT
.	TRBV7-2	TRBJ1-2	.	CASSPRTYYGYTF	TGTGCCAGCAGCCCACGGACTTACTATGGCTACACCTTC
TRBD1	TRBV28	TRBJ1-2	.	CASRPWDRDYGYTF	TGTGCCAGCAGACCTTGGGACAGAGACTATGGCTACACCTTC
TRBD1	TRBV4-1	TRBJ2-7	.	CASSLETGGEQYF	TGCGCCAGCAGCCTCGAGACAGGGGGCGAGCAGTACTTC
TRBD2	TRBV25-1	TRBJ2-1	.	CASSALAGGPGEQFF	TGTGCCAGCAGTGCGCTAGCGGGAGGGCCAGGAGAGCAGTTCTTC
TRBD2	TRBV10-1	TRBJ2-7	once	CASSFGTSGGPSYEQYF	TGCGCCAGCAGTTTCGGGACTAGCGGGGGACCCTCCTACGAGCAGTACTTC
.	TRBV2	TRBJ1-1	once	CASRRRGGDHAAFF	TGTGCCAGCAGGCGGCGGGGGGGCGACCACGCGGCTTTCTTT
TRBD2	TRBV5-1	TRBJ2-1	.	CASSLGTSSNEQFF	TGCGCCAGCAGCTTGGGGACTAGCAGCAATGAGCAGTTCTTC
TRBD1	TRBV11-2	TRBJ2-5	.	CASSSGQGSGETQYF	TGTGCCAGCAGCTCCGGACAGGGGAGTGGAGAGACCCAGTACTTC
TRBD2	TRBV4-2	TRBJ2-1	.	CASSQAGGGYNEQFF	TGTGCCAGCAGCCAAGCTGGCGGGGGTTACAATGAGCAGTTCTTC